A selection of T cell receptor beta chains follows, all from one sample in a study of T cells after yellow fever vaccination. TCRdb passed the 5' RACE reads through MiXCR, listing each CDR3 protein once. This table holds roughly 68,000 distinct CDR3 sequences, just over 6.5% found once. Sequenced here: CD8+ T cells sorted from PBMCs, sampled roughly 46 days after the first yellow fever vaccination. The receptors shown here come from a man younger than 30 who received the YFV17D yellow fever vaccine. Each CDR3 is given with its conserved first and last residue. The D gene is left open where the match is weak. A row's size may be missing; if present it is once, few, many or a size class.

d_call j_call v_call clone_size cdr3_aa
TRBD2 TRBJ2-1 TRBV5-1 - CASSLVGGGTGEQFF
TRBD1 TRBJ1-1 TRBV20-1 many CSAPRDRLNTEAFF
TRBD2 TRBJ2-1 TRBV4-1 - CASSQAVSGVHEQFF
- TRBJ2-3 TRBV5-1 many CASSLVFPLTQYF
TRBD1 TRBJ2-3 TRBV9 many CASSVGTGITDTQYF
- TRBJ2-7 TRBV7-9 many CASSLSLEQYF
- TRBJ2-4 TRBV4-3 many CASSQAVGVENIQYF
- TRBJ1-1 TRBV7-2 many CASSLRGGGTTEAFF
TRBD1 TRBJ2-5 TRBV20-1 few CSAPDRGETQYF
- TRBJ1-2 TRBV7-9 - CASHRDTGPGFYGYTF
TRBD1 TRBJ1-5 TRBV3-1 few CASSQGRGPLGNQPQHF
TRBD2 TRBJ2-7 TRBV30 - CAWTAGGSYEQYF
TRBD1 TRBJ1-2 TRBV20-1 many CSASLDRVPDGYTF
- TRBJ2-2 TRBV11-2 - CASSLSGQANTGELFF
- TRBJ1-5 TRBV6-5 - CASSPAASQPQHF
- TRBJ1-5 TRBV12-3/TRBV12-4 many CASSSNPGYQPQHF
TRBD1 TRBJ2-2 TRBV29-1 many CSVDGQENTGELFF